Presented here are 21 T cell receptor beta chains from one specimen sequenced in a study of blood T cell repertoires in COVID-19. Clones were read by immunoSEQ multiplex PCR, and TCRdb kept only the in-frame ones, dropping some. The sample includes approximately 47,000 clones, approximately 84% of them seen just once. Sequenced sample: peripheral blood. These receptors were taken from a man between 60 and 75 years old with acute or convalescent COVID-19.

This chain connects TRBV11-3 to TRBJ2-2; 7 bases fit TRBD1. The CDR3 length is 14 residues. Looked up from germline, CDR1 is SGHNT and CDR2 is YENEEA. V shed 5 bases and J 2 bases; nucleotides not matched to a gene: 2. In DNA form, the CDR3 reads TGTGCCAGCAGCCGGGACAGAAACACCGGGGAGCTGTTTTTT. Its protein is CASSRDRNTGELFF.

The V call is TRBV5-6, the J call TRBJ2-7; 8 nucleotides align to TRBD1. Looked up from germline, CDR1 is SGHDT and CDR2 is YYEEEE. The V segment lost 3 bases and the J segment 4 bases; nucleotides outside the gene matches: 6. This CDR3 has 14 residues. The CDR3 here is CASSSPDRVYEQYF. The DNA for the CDR3 is TGTGCCAGCAGCTCGCCGGACAGGGTGTACGAGCAGTACTTC.

V is TRBV10-3 and J is TRBJ1-1; no clear D gene. The CDR3 sequence is 16 residues long. With 5 bases removed from V and 0 bases from J, the gap between germline ends came to 16 bases. CDR1 and CDR2 (germline): ENHRY, SYGVKD. The CDR3, as DNA: TGTGCCATCAGTTTGGGCAGCCGAAGCATGAACACTGAAGCTTTCTTT. Residues: CAISLGSRSMNTEAFF.

The gene calls are TRBV19 and TRBJ2-1; no definite D call. With 8 bases removed from V and 6 bases from J, the gap between germline ends came to 5 bases. Germline V gene lookup returns CDR1 LNHDA and CDR2 SQIVND (reference sequence). The CDR3 has 10 amino acids. The CDR3 protein is CASASNEQFF. CDR3 sequence (DNA): TGTGCCAGTGCGAGCAATGAGCAGTTCTTC.

This sequence joins TRBV28 and TRBJ1-1, with unresolved D. CDR3 size: 14 residues. The V end lost 2 bases, the J end lost 4 bases, and 11 bases lay between the germline ends. CDR1 MDHEN and CDR2 SYDVKM come from the germline V gene. CDR3 nucleotides: TGTGCCAGCAGTTTAATACCCCCGGGCACTGAAGCTTTCTTT. This gives the protein CASSLIPPGTEAFF.

The chain employs TRBV6-6 and TRBJ1-2, with 9 positions matching TRBD1. This CDR3 is 13 amino acids long. The junction had 2 bases not matched to a gene; V was cut back by 2 bases and J by 7 bases. Germline V lookup: CDR1 MNHNY, CDR2 SVGAGI (reference sequence). As DNA, the CDR3 is TGTGCCAGCAGTTACCGACAGGGGGGTGGCTACACCTTC. As protein: CASSYRQGGGYTF.

This clone was seen just once. This chain connects TRBV18 to TRBJ1-2, with a possible D match to TRBD1 (6 bases). V was trimmed by 0 bases and J by 8 bases, leaving 13 bases between them. The V gene's germline CDR1 is KGHSH and CDR2 LQKENI. This CDR3 has 14 amino acids. The CDR3 DNA sequence: TGTGCCAGCTCACCACCGGGGGGGGCGTACGGCTACACCTTC. It is translated as CASSPPGGAYGYTF.

This clone was observed a single time. The chain combines TRBV29-1 with TRBJ1-1; no clear D gene. Germline values: CDR1 SQVTM, CDR2 ANQGSEA. The CDR3 length is 12 residues. V was shortened by 4 bases and J by 5 bases, with 11 bases between the two germline ends. The CDR3 spells CSVAQVLTEAFF. The DNA of the CDR3 is TGCAGCGTTGCTCAGGTACTGACTGAAGCTTTCTTT.

The chain employs TRBV25-1 and TRBJ1-2, with D hard to call. From germline, CDR1 is MGHDK and CDR2 SYGVNS. The CDR3 loop spans 16 amino acids. The ends were cut back, 3 bases at V and 2 bases at J, with 16 bases in the middle. The CDR3 reads CASSDPGRGENYGYTF. CDR3 nucleotides: TGTGCCAGCAGTGATCCTGGACGCGGGGAGAACTATGGCTACACCTTC.

The chain combines TRBV7-9 with TRBJ1-2; D gene unclear. Germline-derived CDR1 and CDR2 are SEHNR and FQNEAQ (reference sequence). The CDR3 runs 11 residues. Trimming shortened V by 5 bases and J by 3 bases, and 4 bases separated the two germline ends. The CDR3 DNA sequence: TGTGCCAGCAGCGCAGACTATGGCTACACCTTC. Protein: CASSADYGYTF.

V gene TRBV10-1 combines with J gene TRBJ1-2, with 11 bases matching TRBD1. This CDR3 comprises 14 residues. CDR1 is WNHNN, CDR2 SYGVQD, per germline (reference sequence). The V segment lost 6 bases and the J segment 5 bases; nucleotides outside the gene matches: 5. The CDR3 is CASRDRGRGYGYTF. DNA of the CDR3: TGCGCCAGCAGGGACAGGGGGCGAGGGTATGGCTACACCTTC.

The chain employs TRBV3-1 (or the pseudogene TRBV3-2) and TRBJ2-1, with 10 nucleotides matching TRBD2. Germline V lookup: CDR1 LGHDT, CDR2 YNNKEL (reference sequence). J gave up 6 bases and V 4 bases, and 9 bases lay outside the gene matches. CDR3 length: 16 amino acids. The CDR3 sequence: CASSPVVLAGSNEQFF. The CDR3 bases are TGTGCCAGCAGCCCGGTCGTACTAGCGGGATCCAATGAGCAGTTCTTC.

This clone was seen once. The chain has TRBV11-2 and TRBJ1-4; 11 positions match TRBD1. Per germline, CDR1 SGHAT and CDR2 FQNNGV. Germline trimming cut 6 bases from V and 0 bases from J; bases unmatched to any gene: 0. The CDR3 sequence is 15 residues long. CDR3 coding DNA: TGTGCCAGCAGGGGACAGGGGGCAACTAATGAAAAACTGTTTTTT. It translates to CASRGQGATNEKLFF. The complete variable domain, with remaining parts taken from reference TRBV11-2 and TRBJ1-4, reads EAGVAQSPRYKIIEKRQSVAFWCNPISGHATLYWYQQILGQGPKLLIQFQNNGVVDDSQLPKDRFSAERLKGVDSTLKIQPAKLEDSAVYLCASRGQGATNEKLFFGSGTQLSVL.

The chain uses TRBV6-5 and TRBJ1-1; 8 nucleotides match TRBD1. J was trimmed by 3 bases and V by 4 bases; bases with no gene match: 4. The V gene's germline CDR1 is MNHEY and CDR2 SVGAGI. The length of the CDR3 is 14 residues. CDR3 loop: CASSLYRGDTEAFF. CDR3 DNA sequence: TGTGCCAGCAGTTTGTACAGGGGGGACACTGAAGCTTTCTTT.

The rearrangement uses TRBV25-1 and TRBJ1-1, with 7 bases identical to TRBD1. This CDR3 has 14 amino acids. Germline lookup yields CDR1 MGHDK and CDR2 SYGVNS. The V gene end was trimmed by 3 bases and the J gene end by 4 bases; junction bases not matched to a gene: 5. The CDR3 protein is CASSDTGEATEAFF. The CDR3 DNA sequence: TGTGCCAGCAGTGATACAGGGGAGGCCACTGAAGCTTTCTTT. The full variable domain, its missing parts supplied by reference TRBV25-1 and TRBJ1-1, is EADIYQTPRYLVIGTGKKITLECSQTMGHDKMYWYQQDPGMELHLIHYSYGVNSTEKGDLSSESTVSRIRTEHFPLTLESARPSHTSQYLCASSDTGEATEAFFGQGTRLTVV.

The chain is built from TRBV4-2 and TRBJ2-3; 9 positions agree with TRBD2. V lost 4 bases to trimming and J lost 4 bases; unmatched junction nucleotides: 3. Germline V gives CDR1 LGHNA, CDR2 YNFKEQ. The CDR3 is made up of 14 amino acids. CDR3 DNA: TGTGCCAGCAGCCCGGGACTAGCCTCAGATACGCAGTATTTT. As protein: CASSPGLASDTQYF.

The rearrangement joins TRBV6-1 to TRBJ1-6; D gene uncertain. From germline, CDR1 is MNHNS and CDR2 SASEGT. CDR3 length: 16 residues. Trimming took off 3 bases at V and 1 base at J, with 10 bases between the two ends. Here the CDR3 DNA reads TGTGCCAGCAGTGACCGGGTTGGGTCCTATAATTCACCCCTCCACTTT. Amino acid sequence: CASSDRVGSYNSPLHF.

The genes are TRBV6-5 and TRBJ1-1; 7 bases are shared with TRBD1. The junction had 12 bases not matched to a gene; V was cut back by 0 bases and J by 11 bases. The CDR3 has 15 residues. CDR1 and CDR2 from the germline V gene are MNHEY and SVGAGI. Written as DNA, the CDR3 is TGTGCCAGCAGTTACTCGAGGGGCCAGGGGGTCGGTGCTTTCTTT. It specifies CASSYSRGQGVGAFF.

This clone has only one observation. The chain has TRBV5-1 and TRBJ1-4, with TRBD1 matching 9 bases. Germline loops: CDR1 SGHRS, CDR2 YFSETQ. Trimming took 3 bases from V and 8 from J; bases not matched to a gene: 8. The CDR3 runs 15 residues. CDR3: CASSSHRGLGEKLFF. Written as DNA, the CDR3 is TGCGCCAGCAGCTCGCACAGGGGGCTTGGGGAAAAACTGTTTTTT.

This chain uses TRBV3-1 (or the pseudogene TRBV3-2) with TRBJ1-1, with D possibly being TRBD1 (6 bases). The CDR3 runs to 13 residues. V was clipped by 2 bases and J by 9 bases, with 13 bases between them. In germline, CDR1 is LGHDT, CDR2 YNNKEL (reference sequence). CDR3 DNA: TGTGCCAGCAGCCAAAACAGGGATCCTCAAGCTTTCTTT. Its translation is CASSQNRDPQAFF.

The chain employs TRBV2 and TRBJ1-2; 7 bases align to TRBD1. J lost 6 bases, V lost 5 bases, and 9 bases had no gene match. CDR1 is SNHLY, CDR2 FYNNEI, per germline. This CDR3 is built from 14 residues. CDR3 bases: TGTGCCAGCAGTCTAAAGACAGGGCTGGATGGCTACACCTTC. It yields the protein CASSLKTGLDGYTF.